The 8 T cell receptor beta chains presented below share a single source sample, sequenced in a study of shared clonotypes between healthy human individuals. Sequencing used immunoSEQ multiplex PCR; TCRdb keeps in-frame clones, though not all of them. There are approximately 2,300,000 clones in the sample; 85% to 95% occur only once, and more than 0.35% lies in the top ten. Sequencing used naive CD4+ T cells from PBMCs. The subset: CD45RA+ positively selected. The receptors originated from a young man in good health. Some clones in this sample may be carry-over from other donors' samples.

The chain links TRBV9 to TRBJ2-1; 11 bases fit TRBD2. CDR1 and CDR2 from the germline V gene are SGDLS and YYNGEE. This CDR3 is built from 13 residues. Losses at the gene ends were 4 bases for V and 15 bases for J; bases not matched to a gene: 9. The CDR3 DNA follows: TGTGCCAGCAGCCCCAGGACTAGCGGGTTCCCGTTCTTC. It specifies CASSPRTSGFPFF.

This chain joins TRBV11-2 and TRBJ1-2; D not resolved. Germline values: CDR1 SGHAT, CDR2 FQNNGV. The CDR3 length is 12 residues. Trimming took off 3 bases at V and 3 bases at J, with 5 bases between the two ends. The CDR3 loop reads CASSFLDYGYTF. The CDR3 DNA is TGTGCCAGCAGCTTCCTGGACTATGGCTACACCTTC.

The chain couples TRBV12-5 to TRBJ1-1; D remains ambiguous. CDR1 is LGHNT and CDR2 is FRNRAP in the germline V gene. Trimming stripped 6 bases from V and 5 bases from J, with 10 bases between. This CDR3 has 12 amino acids. In DNA, the CDR3 is TGTGCTAGTGGGGTTGTGGAGACTGAAGCTTTCTTT. Its translation is CASGVVETEAFF.

The chain couples TRBV28 to TRBJ1-2; tentatively, D is TRBD1 (5 bases). Germline values: CDR1 MDHEN, CDR2 SYDVKM. Between the trimmed V and J ends, which lost 7 bases and 7 bases, there was a span of 13 bases. The CDR3 has 12 residues. CDR3: CASNLGGIGYTF. The CDR3 DNA reads as TGTGCCAGCAACCTTGGGGGGATTGGCTACACCTTC.

CDR3 sequence: CAMGTGSTDTQYF. The CDR3 bases are TGTGCCATGGGGACTGGGAGCACAGATACGCAGTATTTT. The rearrangement links TRBV10-3 to TRBJ2-3; D perhaps matches TRBD2 (6 bases). V lost 9 bases and J lost 0, with 10 bases in between. Germline CDR1 and CDR2: ENHRY and SYGVKD. The CDR3 sequence is 13 residues long.

The chain combines TRBV20-1 with TRBJ2-3, with D perhaps matching TRBD1 (5 bases). The V gene's germline CDR1 is DFQATT and CDR2 SNEGSKA (reference sequence). The CDR3 covers 11 residues. V shed 3 bases and J shed 15 bases, with 16 bases lying between them. The CDR3 spells CSASSAGSEYF. In DNA, the CDR3 is TGCAGTGCTAGTTCGGCAGGGTCGGAATATTTT.

The chain recombines TRBV6-1 with TRBJ2-1; TRBD2 matches 12 bases. This CDR3 has 15 amino acids. With 4 bases clipped from V and 8 bases from J, the junction kept 6 bases outside the gene matches. Germline CDR1 MNHNS, CDR2 SASEGT. This chain's CDR3 is CASSGLAGDSYEQFF. CDR3 DNA: TGTGCCAGCAGTGGACTAGCGGGAGACTCATATGAGCAGTTCTTC.

This chain joins TRBV19 and TRBJ1-2; 9 nucleotides match TRBD1. Per the germline V gene, CDR1 is LNHDA and CDR2 is SQIVND (reference sequence). After removal of 7 bases from V and 8 bases from J, the junction contained 14 bases not matched to a gene. The CDR3 has 15 amino acids. CDR3 amino acids: CASIPARGQGGGYTF. CDR3 in DNA: TGTGCCAGTATCCCCGCTCGGGGACAGGGAGGAGGCTACACCTTC.